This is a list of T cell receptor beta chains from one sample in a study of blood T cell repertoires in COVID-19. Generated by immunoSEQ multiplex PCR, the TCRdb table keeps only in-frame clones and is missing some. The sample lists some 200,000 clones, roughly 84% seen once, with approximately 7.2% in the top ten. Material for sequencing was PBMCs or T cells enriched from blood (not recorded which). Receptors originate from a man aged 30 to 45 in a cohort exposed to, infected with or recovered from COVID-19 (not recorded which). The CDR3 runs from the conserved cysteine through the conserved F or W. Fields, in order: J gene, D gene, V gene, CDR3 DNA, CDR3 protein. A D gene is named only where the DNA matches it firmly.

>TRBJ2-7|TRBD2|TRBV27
TGTGCCAGCAGCCCGACACGGGGGGGTTACGAGCAGTACTTC
CASSPTRGGYEQYF
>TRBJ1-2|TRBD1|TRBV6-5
TGTGCCAGCAGAAGACAGGGGACAAACTATGGCTACACCTTC
CASRRQGTNYGYTF
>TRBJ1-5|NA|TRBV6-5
TGTGCCAGCAGAAAGGTCAGGGGTAGCAATCAGCCCCAGCATTTT
CASRKVRGSNQPQHF
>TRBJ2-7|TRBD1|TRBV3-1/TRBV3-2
TGTGCCAGCAGCAACGACCCCGGGACAGCTGACTACGAGCAGTACTTC
CASSNDPGTADYEQYF
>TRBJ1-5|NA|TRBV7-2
TGTGCCAGCAGCCGACAGAGCAATCAGCCCCAGCATTTT
CASSRQSNQPQHF
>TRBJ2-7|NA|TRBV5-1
TGCGCCAGCAGCTTGCAACAGGGCCCCTACGAGCAGTACTTC
CASSLQQGPYEQYF
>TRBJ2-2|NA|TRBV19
TGTGCCAGTAGTGAATTATGGCAGAAAAAAACCGGGGAGCTGTTTTTT
CASSELWQKKTGELFF
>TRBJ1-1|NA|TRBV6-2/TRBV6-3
TGTGCCAGCAGTTACTGGACAGTATTGACTGAAGCTTTCTTT
CASSYWTVLTEAFF
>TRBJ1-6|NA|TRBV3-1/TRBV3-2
TGTGCCAGCAGCCAAGGTTCGGGGTTTGGTAATTCACCCCTCCACTTT
CASSQGSGFGNSPLHF
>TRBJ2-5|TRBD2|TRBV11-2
TGTGCCAGCAGCTTAAACAGACTAGCGGGAGAAGAGACCCAGTACTTC
CASSLNRLAGEETQYF
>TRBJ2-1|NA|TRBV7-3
TGTGCCAGCAGCTCGACCGGGAGCCCCTACAATGAGCAGTTCTTC
CASSSTGSPYNEQFF
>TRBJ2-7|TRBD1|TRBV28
TGTGCCAGCAGTTTGCCACGAACTATCGGGACAGGGGAGTACGAGCAGTACTTC
CASSLPRTIGTGEYEQYF
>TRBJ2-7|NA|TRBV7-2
TGTGCCAGCAGCTTAATCTATGGGACAAAATACGAGCAGTACTTC
CASSLIYGTKYEQYF
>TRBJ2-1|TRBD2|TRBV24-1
TGTGCCACCAGTGCCCCGGGGGGTAGCTACAATGAGCAGTTCTTC
CATSAPGGSYNEQFF